The 27 T cell receptor beta chains below come from one sample, sequenced in a study of neurological immune-mediated disorders. TCRdb ran MiXCR on the 5' RACE reads and lists one entry per CDR3 protein. The sample shows tens of thousands of distinct CDR3 sequences, over 2% of them seen only once. Sequencing was carried out using PBMCs. The source of these receptors is a man aged 50-59 years with multiple sclerosis.

This clonotype was counted at least ten times. The genes are TRBV4-3 and TRBJ1-6, with 7 bases fitting TRBD1. The germline CDR1 and CDR2 sequences are LGHNA and YSLEER. The CDR3 extends over 19 amino acids. Germline trimming cut 0 bases from V and 7 bases from J; bases unmatched to any gene: 15. CDR3 sequence (DNA): TGCGCCAGCAGCCAAGAGGTGTCGAGAAGGGGGCTTTGGAATTCACCCCTCCACTTT. It encodes CASSQEVSRRGLWNSPLHF.

A few counts support this clonotype. This may be a read error: a much more frequent sequence differs by one nucleotide. The chain has TRBV5-1 and TRBJ2-3; 7 nucleotides match TRBD1. Unmatched junction bases numbered 19, after V lost 4 bases and J lost 5 bases. CDR3 length: 18 amino acids. Germline CDR1 is SGHRS and CDR2 is YFSETQ. The CDR3 protein is CASSMPGQAGGSRDTQYF. In DNA, the CDR3 is TGCGCCAGCAGCATGCCTGGACAGGCCGGAGGTAGTCGAGATACGCAGTATTTT.

This clonotype was counted ten times or more. The chain carries TRBV7-2 and TRBJ1-2, with a possible D match to TRBD1 (6 bases). The germline V gene encodes CDR1 SGHTA and CDR2 FQGNSA. Trimming removed 5 bases from V and 8 bases from J, with 15 bases in between. The CDR3 runs to 13 residues. The DNA for the CDR3 is TGTGCCAGCAGCGCTAACAGGGTTGACGGCTACACCTTC. This codes for CASSANRVDGYTF.

This clonotype has ten or more counts. The genes are TRBV5-1 and TRBJ1-1; TRBD1 matches at 10 bases. V shed 7 bases and J 3 bases; nucleotides not matched to a gene: 9. The CDR3 is made up of 15 amino acids. Germline V gene data show CDR1 as SGHRS and CDR2 as YFSETQ. CDR3 nucleotide sequence: TGCGCCAGCGCGGGACAGGGGAATCGGGACACTGAAGCTTTCTTT. It translates to CASAGQGNRDTEAFF.

This clonotype occurred many times. The chain uses TRBV7-9 and TRBJ2-7; D is possibly TRBD2 (5 bases). Germline V gene lookup returns CDR1 SEHNR and CDR2 FQNEAQ (reference sequence). The CDR3 extends over 14 amino acids. V was pared by 5 bases and J by 4 bases, with 15 bases between. The CDR3 region has the DNA TGTGCCAGCAGCACCGGTGAGGGCTGGTACGAGCAGTACTTC. It specifies CASSTGEGWYEQYF.

This clonotype was counted ten times or more. V and J are TRBV20-1 and TRBJ1-1; 7 positions agree with TRBD1. V was pared by 1 base and J by 3 bases, with 5 bases of the junction left unmatched. CDR3 length: 14 residues. Per germline, CDR1 DFQATT and CDR2 SNEGSKA (reference sequence). DNA for the CDR3: TGCAGTGCTAGAGGGGCAGGGGGGTACACTGAAGCTTTCTTT. Its protein product is CSARGAGGYTEAFF.

This clonotype appeared many times. The chain combines TRBV25-1 with TRBJ1-1, with D perhaps TRBD1 (6 bases). Trimming took off 0 bases at V and 1 base at J, with 9 bases between the two ends. There are 15 residues in the CDR3. CDR1 and CDR2 (germline): MGHDK, SYGVNS. Here the CDR3 DNA reads TGTGCCAGCAGTGAATATTCGACAGGGAACACTGAAGCTTTCTTT. Translated: CASSEYSTGNTEAFF. Filled out from reference TRBV25-1 and TRBJ1-1, the complete variable domain reads EADIYQTPRYLVIGTGKKITLECSQTMGHDKMYWYQQDPGMELHLIHYSYGVNSTEKGDLSSESTVSRIRTEHFPLTLESARPSHTSQYLCASSEYSTGNTEAFFGQGTRLTVV.

This clonotype was recorded at least ten times. The chain links TRBV5-1 to TRBJ2-7; 7 positions agree with TRBD1. This CDR3 contains 15 residues. V shed 4 bases and J 2 bases; nucleotides not matched to a gene: 9. The V gene's germline CDR1 is SGHRS and CDR2 YFSETQ. The CDR3 DNA follows: TGCGCCAGCAGCCCTCAGACAGGGTCTCCCTACGAGCAGTACTTC. Its protein is CASSPQTGSPYEQYF.

This clonotype has ten or more counts. The chain has TRBV5-1 and TRBJ2-1, with 12 bases identical to TRBD2. The CDR3 is 17 amino acids. Trimming removed 4 bases from V and 1 base from J; junction bases left unmatched: 6. Looked up from germline, CDR1 is SGHRS and CDR2 is YFSETQ. CDR3 region: CASSGLAGRLSYNEQFF. The DNA of the CDR3 is TGCGCCAGCAGCGGACTAGCGGGGCGACTGTCCTACAATGAGCAGTTCTTC.

The chain employs TRBV14 and TRBJ2-1, with 15 bases matching TRBD2. CDR3 length: 15 residues. Germline values: CDR1 SGHDN, CDR2 FVKESK. With V trimmed by 4 bases and J by 7 bases, 2 bases remained unmatched. This chain's CDR3 is CASSRTSGGANEQFF. CDR3 DNA sequence: TGTGCCAGCAGCCGGACTAGCGGGGGGGCGAATGAGCAGTTCTTC.

Many counts were recorded for this clonotype. The V gene is TRBV10-2, the J gene TRBJ1-5; D gene ambiguous. The CDR3 contains 14 residues. Germline values: CDR1 WSHSY, CDR2 SAAADI. With 2 bases removed from V and 2 bases from J, the gap between germline ends came to 7 bases. Here the CDR3 DNA reads TGCGCCAGCAGTGAGACCAAGGGCAATCAGCCCCAGCATTTT. Translated: CASSETKGNQPQHF.

The sample holds many counts of this clonotype. The rearrangement uses TRBV6-5 and TRBJ1-2; D gene ambiguous. V lost 5 bases, J lost 1 base, and 8 bases lay in between. Germline V gives CDR1 MNHEY, CDR2 SVGAGI. The CDR3 has 13 residues. CDR3 DNA: TGTGCCAGCAGTGAAAGTTTTAACTATGGCTACACCTTC. The encoded protein is CASSESFNYGYTF.

This clonotype appeared many times. V is TRBV7-2 and J is TRBJ2-2; D remains unclear. Germline V gives CDR1 SGHTA, CDR2 FQGNSA. Trimming pared 5 bases from V and 7 bases from J, leaving 17 bases between. The CDR3 is made up of 15 amino acids. The CDR3 loop is CASSPRTPTIGELFF. Here the CDR3 DNA reads TGTGCCAGCAGCCCCCGGACCCCTACGATCGGGGAGCTGTTTTTT.

This clonotype was seen ten or more times. Here the CDR3 reads CASSLALGQIHYGYTF. The DNA for the CDR3 is TGTGCCAGCAGCTTAGCGCTCGGGCAGATCCACTATGGCTACACCTTC. The J gene is TRBJ1-2, the V gene TRBV7-2, with D hard to call. Germline lookup yields CDR1 SGHTA and CDR2 FQGNSA. The CDR3 extends over 16 amino acids. V was cut by 0 bases and J by 3 bases, with 14 bases left in between.

This clonotype was detected ten times or more. The chain joins TRBV20-1 to TRBJ2-6, with D perhaps TRBD1 (6 bases). Trimming cost V 5 bases and J 0 bases, with 14 bases left between them. Germline V gene lookup returns CDR1 DFQATT and CDR2 SNEGSKA (reference sequence). The CDR3 sequence is 16 residues long. The CDR3 here is CSALRRGRSGANVLTF. The CDR3, as DNA: TGCAGTGCTCTTCGCAGGGGCCGCTCTGGGGCCAACGTCCTGACTTTC.

This clonotype was seen ten or more times. This sequence joins TRBV20-1 and TRBJ1-5, with TRBD1 as a possible D gene (5 bases). With 1 base removed from V and 2 bases from J, the gap between germline ends came to 12 bases. The CDR3 totals 15 residues. The germline CDR1 and CDR2 sequences are DFQATT and SNEGSKA (reference sequence). In nucleotides, the CDR3 is TGCAGTGCTAGAGGTGGGGCGGGGGGCAATCAGCCCCAGCATTTT. Protein product: CSARGGAGGNQPQHF.

This clonotype was seen many times. The chain joins TRBV7-9 to TRBJ2-5; D not resolved. CDR3 size: 13 residues. Trimming took 4 bases from V and 4 from J, leaving 10 bases between them. In germline, CDR1 is SEHNR, CDR2 FQNEAQ (reference sequence). The CDR3 protein is CASSSVQSETQYF. The CDR3 DNA reads as TGTGCCAGCAGCTCCGTCCAATCAGAGACCCAGTACTTC.

This clonotype was found many times. This sequence joins TRBV10-3 and TRBJ1-5; 9 positions agree with TRBD1. In germline, CDR1 is ENHRY, CDR2 SYGVKD. Losses at the gene ends were 10 bases for V and 11 bases for J; bases not matched to a gene: 15. The CDR3 contains 14 residues. The CDR3: CATAGGTGFEAQHF. In DNA form, the CDR3 reads TGTGCCACCGCGGGGGGGACAGGGTTTGAAGCCCAGCATTTT.

Comments on this clonotype: As the CDR3 is not closed by the conserved phenylalanine or tryptophan, this likely results from a read error. The chain joins TRBV18 to TRBJ2-2; maybe TRBD1 (6 bases). The V end lost 6 bases, the J end lost 4 bases, and 15 bases lay between the germline ends. This CDR3 region has 15 residues. CDR1 and CDR2 from the germline V gene are KGHSH and LQKENI. Here the CDR3 DNA reads TGTGCCAGCTCCCCCCGGGACACCACCACCGGGGAGCTGTTTAAT. Translating it yields CASSPRDTTTGELFN.

This clonotype was detected many times. V gene TRBV5-1 combines with J gene TRBJ1-2; 9 bases align to TRBD1. Germline V CDR1 and CDR2: SGHRS, YFSETQ. Losses at the gene ends were 4 bases for V and 5 bases for J; bases not matched to a gene: 12. The CDR3 has 16 residues. CDR3 DNA sequence: TGCGCCAGCAGCCATCATCCGGGACAGGGAGTTTATGGCTACACCTTC. Translating it yields CASSHHPGQGVYGYTF.

This clonotype was found many times. The chain uses TRBV5-5 and TRBJ1-6; no firm D call. The germline V gene has CDR1 SGHKS and CDR2 YYEKEE (reference sequence). The CDR3 sequence is 15 residues long. Trimming pared 0 bases from V and 9 bases from J, leaving 13 bases between. The chain's CDR3 is CASSLGPGGGSPLHF. For the CDR3, the DNA is TGTGCCAGCAGCTTGGGGCCGGGCGGTGGTTCACCCCTCCACTTT. The complete variable domain, with remaining parts taken from reference TRBV5-5 and TRBJ1-6, reads DAGVTQSPTHLIKTRGQQVTLRCSPISGHKSVSWYQQVLGQGPQFIFQYYEKEERGRGNFPDRFSARQFPNYSSELNVNALLLGDSALYLCASSLGPGGGSPLHFGNGTRLTVT.

This clonotype was recorded many times. The V call is TRBV27, the J call TRBJ1-2; 7 nucleotides line up with TRBD1. The V gene end was trimmed by 5 bases and the J gene end by 6 bases; junction bases not matched to a gene: 6. The CDR3 runs 13 residues. The germline V gene has CDR1 MNHEY and CDR2 SMNVEV (reference sequence). Here the CDR3 reads CASSRTGVDGYTF. In nucleotides, the CDR3 is TGTGCCAGCAGTCGCACAGGGGTAGATGGCTACACCTTC.

Sample share makes this clonotype medium-sized. The chain uses TRBV5-1 and TRBJ2-3, with D maybe TRBD2 (6 bases). Germline loops: CDR1 SGHRS, CDR2 YFSETQ. Trimming stripped 0 bases from V and 3 bases from J, with 11 bases between. This CDR3 region has 15 residues. As DNA, the CDR3 is TGCGCCAGCAGCTTGGTGGTGGAGGGAACAGATACGCAGTATTTT. Translating it yields CASSLVVEGTDTQYF.

This clonotype was counted ten times or more. This chain links TRBV27 with TRBJ2-7; 10 bases are a match to TRBD1. The CDR3 runs to 15 residues. Germline V gene lookup returns CDR1 MNHEY and CDR2 SMNVEV (reference sequence). Germline trimming cut 5 bases from V and 3 bases from J; bases unmatched to any gene: 7. CDR3 residues: CASSHDRGRNYEQYF. The CDR3 nucleotides are TGTGCCAGCAGTCACGACAGGGGGCGGAACTACGAGCAGTACTTC.

At least ten counts were recorded for this clonotype. The CDR3 nucleotides read TGTGCCAGCAGCCCCGGGGGTGATTCACCCCTCCACTTT. The encoded protein is CASSPGGDSPLHF. V gene TRBV9 combines with J gene TRBJ1-6; D is possibly TRBD1 (5 bases). Germline V gene sequence: CDR1 SGDLS, CDR2 YYNGEE. The CDR3 totals 13 residues. With 4 bases removed from V and 8 bases from J, the gap between germline ends came to 10 bases.

This clonotype was observed at least ten times. CDR3 DNA sequence: TGCGCCAGCAGCTCGAGACCAAGAGACAATGAGCAGTTCTTC. It specifies CASSSRPRDNEQFF. The J gene is TRBJ2-1, the V gene TRBV5-1; no clear D. The CDR3 covers 14 residues. Germline V lookup: CDR1 SGHRS, CDR2 YFSETQ. The V end lost 3 bases, the J end lost 5 bases, and 12 bases lay between the germline ends.

This clonotype was observed at least ten times. The chain employs TRBV20-1 and TRBJ1-5; TRBD1 aligns across 7 bases. The V gene end was trimmed by 5 bases and the J gene end by 5 bases; junction bases not matched to a gene: 6. Germline CDR1 DFQATT, CDR2 SNEGSKA (reference sequence). The CDR3 loop spans 13 amino acids. The DNA for the CDR3 is TGCAGTGCTCTGACAGGGCCTCATCAGCCCCAGCATTTT. It translates to CSALTGPHQPQHF.